This TCR beta chain was sequenced for a study of shared clonotypes between healthy human individuals. This clone was counted between two and nine times. Trimming shortened V by 2 bases and J by 6 bases, and 13 bases separated the two germline ends. CDR1 and CDR2 (germline): GTSNPN, SVGIG (reference sequence). This CDR3 comprises 14 residues. Assay used: immunoSEQ multiplex PCR; TCRdb lists only in-frame clones, some missing. Altogether millions of clones are present, more than 80% being singletons, with the ten largest covering 0.13% to 0.15%. The chain carries TRBV30 and TRBJ1-4, with TRBD1 as a possible D gene (5 bases). The origin of this receptor is a man aged 18 to 29 in good health. Sequenced sample: naive CD4+ T cells sorted from blood. Subset described: CD45RA+ positively selected. The CDR3 DNA is TGTGCCTGGAGTCCAGGAGGGGCGGATGAAAAACTGTTTTTT. As protein: CAWSPGGADEKLFF.